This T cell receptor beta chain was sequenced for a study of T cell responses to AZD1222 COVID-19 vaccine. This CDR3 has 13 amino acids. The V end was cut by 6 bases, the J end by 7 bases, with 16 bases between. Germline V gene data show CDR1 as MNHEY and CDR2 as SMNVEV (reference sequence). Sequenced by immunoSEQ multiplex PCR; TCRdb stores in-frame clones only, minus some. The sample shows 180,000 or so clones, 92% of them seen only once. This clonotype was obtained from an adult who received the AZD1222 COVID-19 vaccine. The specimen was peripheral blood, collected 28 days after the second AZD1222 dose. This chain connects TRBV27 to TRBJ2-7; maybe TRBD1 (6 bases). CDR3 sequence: CASSWDTLGEQYF. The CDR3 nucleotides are TGTGCCAGCAGCTGGGACACCTTGGGAGAGCAGTACTTC.